The 18 T cell receptor beta chains below come from one sample, sequenced in a study of T-cell reconstitution after alpha-beta-depleted transplantation in children. It was with unique molecular identifiers that the TCRbeta library was prepared. TCRdb processed the PCR reads anew with MiXCR; each CDR3 protein has one entry. The sample lists about a million distinct CDR3 sequences, 25% to 35% occurring once. The sample here was PBMCs, mostly from graft donor cells, taken 360 days after TCRalphabeta/CD19-depleted stem cell transplant. The receptors come from a boy under two years old who had a stem cell transplant for SCID, so the T cells may come from the graft donor.

The chain is built from TRBV20-1 and TRBJ2-1; 12 bases line up with TRBD2. This CDR3 comprises 15 residues. CDR1 DFQATT and CDR2 SNEGSKA come from the germline V gene (reference sequence). The trim removed 7 bases at V and 3 bases at J, leaving 7 bases unmatched. CDR3 bases: TGCAGTGATTCAAGGACTAGCGGGGTCTACAATGAGCAGTTCTTC. Protein product: CSDSRTSGVYNEQFF.

The gene calls are TRBV7-3 and TRBJ2-2; 10 positions agree with TRBD1. J was trimmed by 8 bases and V by 2 bases; bases with no gene match: 8. Germline values: CDR1 SGHTA, CDR2 FQGTGA. This CDR3 spans 16 amino acids. CDR3 nucleotide sequence: TGTGCCAGCAGCTTACTCGGACAGGGGGTAACGGGGGAGCTGTTTTTT. Translating it yields CASSLLGQGVTGELFF.

V is TRBV5-5 and J is TRBJ1-1; no clear D gene. The CDR3 contains 15 residues. The V end was cut by 0 bases, the J end by 5 bases, with 14 bases between. Germline CDR1 and CDR2: SGHKS and YYEKEE (reference sequence). Written as DNA, the CDR3 is TGTGCCAGCAGCTTGGAGAGTCCGGCTCGGACTGAAGCTTTCTTT. It yields the protein CASSLESPARTEAFF.

This clonotype appeared a few times. The chain carries TRBV5-1 and TRBJ2-3; D not certain. Trimming stripped 1 base from V and 5 bases from J, with 8 bases between. Germline V gene data show CDR1 as SGHRS and CDR2 as YFSETQ. The length of the CDR3 is 13 residues. The CDR3 region is CASSLSFLDTQYF. The CDR3 coding sequence is TGCGCCAGCAGCTTGTCTTTTCTAGATACGCAGTATTTT.

CDR3 amino acids: CASSPAGRGIYEQYF. DNA of the CDR3: TGTGCCAGCAGTCCTGCGGGGCGGGGGATCTACGAGCAGTACTTC. J is TRBJ2-7 and V is TRBV12-3 or TRBV12-4; 7 bases are shared with TRBD2. V lost 5 bases, J lost 3 bases, and 10 bases stayed unmatched. CDR3 length: 15 amino acids.

CDR3 DNA: TGCAGCGTTGAATCCTACAATGAGCAGTTCTTC. Amino acids: CSVESYNEQFF. This chain links TRBV29-1 with TRBJ2-1; D is undetermined. This CDR3 comprises 11 residues. Germline CDR1 reads SQVTM; CDR2 reads ANQGSEA. Deletions cut 2 bases from V and 1 base from J, with 0 bases between.

This clonotype was counted only a few times. The rearrangement links TRBV4-3 to TRBJ2-7; TRBD2 matches at 11 bases. CDR1 and CDR2 (germline): LGHNA, YSLEER. The CDR3 runs 15 residues. V was pared by 3 bases and J by 3 bases, with 4 bases of the junction left unmatched. The CDR3 DNA sequence: TGCGCCAGCAGCCAGGGACTAGCGGCTTTCTACGAGCAGTACTTC. Protein: CASSQGLAAFYEQYF.

This clonotype has more than one count but fewer than ten. The J gene is TRBJ1-3, the V gene TRBV7-2, with D possibly being TRBD1 (6 bases). Trimming took 1 base from V and 6 from J, leaving 16 bases between them. Per the germline V gene, CDR1 is SGHTA and CDR2 is FQGNSA. The CDR3 has 16 residues. CDR3 sequence (DNA): TGTGCCAGCAGCTTAGGCGCCAGGGGATTGGTAAACACCATATATTTT. This codes for CASSLGARGLVNTIYF.

In this sample, this clonotype turned up a few times. V and J are TRBV25-1 and TRBJ2-3; D assignment may be TRBD1 or TRBD2 (5 bases each). V shed 1 base and J shed 4 bases, with 15 bases lying between them. CDR3 size: 16 residues. Germline CDR1 and CDR2: MGHDK and SYGVNS. The chain's CDR3 is CASSEFGGLRADTQYF. DNA of the CDR3: TGTGCCAGCAGTGAATTTGGGGGATTGAGGGCAGATACGCAGTATTTT.

V usage is TRBV6-5 and J usage is TRBJ1-5; D may be TRBD1 (6 bases). The V gene's germline CDR1 is MNHEY and CDR2 SVGAGI. Trimming took 2 bases from V and 8 from J, leaving 16 bases between them. This CDR3 is 15 amino acids long. CDR3 in amino acids: CASSYRGQFKEPQHF. CDR3 nucleotides: TGTGCCAGCAGTTACCGAGGACAGTTTAAGGAGCCCCAGCATTTT.

This clonotype was recorded a few times. V is TRBV27 and J is TRBJ2-4, with D possibly being TRBD2 (7 bases). Trimming took 3 bases from V and 6 from J, leaving 12 bases between them. Germline loops: CDR1 MNHEY, CDR2 SMNVEV (reference sequence). The CDR3 is made up of 14 amino acids. The CDR3 nucleotides read TGTGCCAGCAGTTTGGGGGGGGCAGGAAACATTCAGTACTTC. This translates into CASSLGGAGNIQYF.

The rearrangement uses TRBV12-3 or TRBV12-4 and TRBJ2-7, with a tentative D call TRBD2 (5 bases). The CDR3 totals 17 residues. V lost 0 bases, J lost 0 bases, and 15 bases lay in between. The CDR3 DNA reads as TGTGCCAGCAGTTTAGCAGGGTACCGAACTAGCTCCTACGAGCAGTACTTC. This gives the protein CASSLAGYRTSSYEQYF.

This clonotype showed up just a few times. The chain recombines TRBV6-1 with TRBJ2-4; 10 nucleotides match TRBD1. The germline gives CDR1 MNHNS, CDR2 SASEGT. The length of the CDR3 is 17 residues. V gave up 6 bases and J gave up 0 bases; unmatched junction bases: 8. The CDR3 DNA is TGTGCCAGCAGCTCCGGGACAGGGGTCCGAGCCAAAAACATTCAGTACTTC. Translated, it gives CASSSGTGVRAKNIQYF.

This chain joins TRBV7-6 and TRBJ1-1; D is unresolved. Germline V gives CDR1 SGHVS, CDR2 FNYEAQ. The V end was cut by 1 base, the J end by 8 bases, with 14 bases between. CDR3 length: 14 amino acids. The CDR3 nucleotides read TGTGCCAGCAGCTTAGTGGGTCAGTCGAAGGAAGCTTTCTTT. Encoded protein: CASSLVGQSKEAFF.

This chain links TRBV4-1 with TRBJ2-5; TRBD2 aligns across 7 bases. Germline V CDR1 and CDR2: MGHRA, YSYEKL. Trimming cost V 1 base and J 0 bases; bases outside gene matches: 11. The CDR3 sequence is 18 residues long. The CDR3 region is CASSQVPRGAGDQETQYF. The CDR3 DNA sequence: TGCGCCAGCAGCCAAGTCCCTAGGGGCGCGGGGGACCAAGAGACCCAGTACTTC.

The chain combines TRBV12-3 or TRBV12-4 with TRBJ2-2; the match to TRBD1 covers 7 bases. V lost 4 bases to trimming and J lost 4 bases; unmatched junction nucleotides: 3. This CDR3 spans 14 amino acids. CDR3 amino acids: CASSYRGSTGELFF. CDR3 bases: TGTGCCAGCAGTTACAGGGGCTCCACCGGGGAGCTGTTTTTT.

This clonotype occurred a few times. The chain uses TRBV10-3 and TRBJ2-1; no clear D gene. The length of the CDR3 is 13 residues. Germline V CDR1 and CDR2: ENHRY, SYGVKD. V was trimmed by 4 bases and J by 8 bases, leaving 12 bases between them. The CDR3 DNA reads TGTGCCATCAGTGGAGGTAGCAGTCATGAGCAGTTCTTC. Protein sequence: CAISGGSSHEQFF.

This chain connects TRBV6-1 to TRBJ2-7; either TRBD1 or TRBD2 may fit D (7 bases each). V lost 3 bases, J lost 7 bases, and 16 bases lay in between. This CDR3 has 14 residues. Germline CDR1 and CDR2: MNHNS and SASEGT. DNA of the CDR3: TGTGCCAGCAGTGACAGGGGGGGAGATATGGAGCAGTACTTC. It translates to CASSDRGGDMEQYF.